These 9 T cell receptor beta chains were all obtained from the same sample, sequenced in a study of cytomegalovirus exposure and HLA in healthy donors. Researchers ran the PCR with 60 Vbeta and 13 Jbeta primers. This table comes from immunoSEQ multiplex PCR, and its TCRdb copy is limited to in-frame clones, with some not included. The sample lists under 200,000 clones, around 80% occurring once. The specimen sequenced was PBMCs. Source of these receptors: a woman aged 40 to 50 in good health and CMV-seronegative.

This chain uses TRBV7-2 with TRBJ2-5; TRBD1 agrees at 11 bases. CDR1 and CDR2 from the germline V gene are SGHTA and FQGNSA. The CDR3 spans 15 residues. The trim removed 4 bases at V and 5 bases at J, leaving 6 bases unmatched. CDR3 sequence (DNA): TGTGCCAGCAGCTCCGGACAGGGGGCACGGGAGACCCAGTACTTC. This codes for CASSSGQGARETQYF.

The rearrangement links TRBV5-4 to TRBJ1-1, with no clear D. Germline CDR1 SGHNT, CDR2 YYREEE (reference sequence). The V end lost 0 bases, the J end lost 2 bases, and 11 bases lay between the germline ends. This CDR3 contains 15 residues. The CDR3 is CASSLASGGNTEAFF. The CDR3 DNA reads as TGTGCCAGCAGCTTGGCGTCAGGAGGTAACACTGAAGCTTTCTTT.

The genes are TRBV5-5 and TRBJ1-1; TRBD1 might be the D (6 bases). This CDR3 region has 16 residues. The germline V gene encodes CDR1 SGHKS and CDR2 YYEKEE (reference sequence). Trimming cost V 4 bases and J 0 bases, with 16 bases left between them. CDR3 DNA sequence: TGTGCCAGCAGCCGCCGGTCGGACAGAATGAACACTGAAGCTTTCTTT. Encoded protein: CASSRRSDRMNTEAFF.

V gene TRBV6-5 combines with J gene TRBJ1-1, with D tentatively TRBD1 (6 bases). The CDR3 spans 16 residues. The germline CDR1 and CDR2 sequences are MNHEY and SVGAGI. V was trimmed by 4 bases and J by 2 bases, leaving 17 bases between them. CDR3 in amino acids: CASSSLLTGTNTEAFF. The CDR3 coding sequence is TGTGCCAGCAGTTCCCTCCTTACAGGGACAAACACTGAAGCTTTCTTT.

The gene calls are TRBV6-5 and TRBJ2-3; maybe TRBD1 (6 bases). The CDR3 length is 15 residues. Germline values: CDR1 MNHEY, CDR2 SVGAGI. V was cut by 3 bases and J by 4 bases, with 14 bases left in between. In DNA form, the CDR3 reads TGTGCCAGCAGTTATTTACAGGGTCCCGCAGATACGCAGTATTTT. The encoded protein is CASSYLQGPADTQYF.

The CDR3: CAWSEERGRFNSPLHF. The CDR3 DNA reads TGTGCCTGGAGTGAAGAGAGGGGGAGATTTAATTCACCCCTCCACTTT. V usage is TRBV30 and J usage is TRBJ1-6; tentatively, D is TRBD1 (6 bases). Germline V CDR1 and CDR2: GTSNPN, SVGIG (reference sequence). There are 16 residues in the CDR3. Trimming shortened V by 1 base and J by 6 bases, and 16 bases separated the two germline ends.

The chain joins TRBV5-6 to TRBJ1-3; a possible D gene is TRBD1 (6 bases). Germline CDR1 is SGHDT and CDR2 is YYEEEE. The CDR3 contains 14 residues. V lost 0 bases to trimming and J lost 4 bases, with 8 bases between them. CDR3 sequence reads: CASSLDRAGNTIYF. CDR3 coding DNA: TGTGCCAGCAGCTTGGACAGGGCCGGAAACACCATATATTTT.

The chain recombines TRBV25-1 with TRBJ2-7; 8 bases map to TRBD1. Trimming removed 1 base from V and 6 bases from J; junction bases left unmatched: 5. The V gene's germline CDR1 is MGHDK and CDR2 SYGVNS. This CDR3 has 14 amino acids. CDR3 DNA sequence: TGTGCCAGCAGTGAATCGGGACAGGCTAGCGAGCAGTACTTC. Its translation: CASSESGQASEQYF.

The count of this clone is one. The chain combines TRBV6-5 with TRBJ2-7; 8 nucleotides line up with TRBD1. Germline CDR1 is MNHEY and CDR2 is SVGAGI. V shed 0 bases and J 6 bases; nucleotides not matched to a gene: 7. The CDR3 is 15 amino acids. CDR3 sequence: CASSYSRQGSAEQYF. In nucleotides, the CDR3 is TGTGCCAGCAGTTACTCGAGACAGGGGTCTGCCGAGCAGTACTTC.